The clone carrying this T cell receptor beta chain was detected many times. Other nucleotide sequences in the sample specify the same CDR3. The data were obtained in a study of beta chain features in type 1 diabetes. The V and J ends lost 2 bases and 5 bases respectively, with 9 bases between them. Germline CDR1 reads PRHDT; CDR2 reads FYEKMQ (reference sequence). The CDR3 has 13 amino acids. TCRB transcripts that were expressed got sequenced, as all of the isolated RNA had been reverse transcribed. The table came from immunoSEQ multiplex PCR; TCRdb's copy has only in-frame clones and leaves some out. This table has about 340,000 clones, 8% appearing once.

Sequenced sample: central memory CD4+ T cells from blood. The rearrangement links TRBV13 to TRBJ1-2; TRBD1 is a possible D gene (6 bases). This TCR derives from a woman between 18 and 29 years old in good health. The CDR3, as DNA: TGTGCCAGCAGCTTATCAGGGGTGTATGGCTACACCTTC. As protein: CASSLSGVYGYTF.